One sample yielded the 30 T cell receptor beta chains listed below, sequenced in a study of early T cells in non-severe SARS-CoV-2 infection. TCRdb re-analysed the 5' RACE reads in MiXCR, keeping a single row per CDR3 protein. The top ten clones hold 8.5% to 10% of a sample with fewer than 60,000 distinct CDR3 sequences, 12% of them seen once. Source material: whole blood. The receptors originated from an adult who was a healthcare worker with PCR-confirmed SARS-CoV-2 infection or an uninfected control (not recorded which).

The genes are TRBV14 and TRBJ2-7; D is uncertain. Germline CDR1 reads SGHDN; CDR2 reads FVKESK. Trimming removed 4 bases from V and 2 bases from J, with 6 bases in between. CDR3 length: 12 residues. For the CDR3, the DNA is TGTGCCAGCAGCCGCCAAGCCTACGAGCAGTACTTC. Translating it yields CASSRQAYEQYF.

This chain uses TRBV24-1 with TRBJ2-7; possibly TRBD1 for D (5 bases). Germline CDR1 KGHDR, CDR2 SFDVKD. Trimming took off 0 bases at V and 6 bases at J, with 8 bases between the two ends. The CDR3 is 13 amino acids. The CDR3 nucleotides are TGTGCCACCAGTGATTTGATTACAGGCGAGCAGTACTTC. As protein: CATSDLITGEQYF.

This clonotype appeared many times. The J gene is TRBJ2-2, the V gene TRBV29-1; 10 bases map to TRBD2. The CDR3 consists of 13 residues. Germline trimming cut 6 bases from V and 6 bases from J; bases unmatched to any gene: 4. Germline V gene sequence: CDR1 SQVTM, CDR2 ANQGSEA. The CDR3 region has the DNA TGCAGCGTCGACCTAGCGGGAGCCGGGGAGCTGTTTTTT. This sequence encodes CSVDLAGAGELFF.

This clonotype was counted between two and nine times. J is TRBJ2-1 and V is TRBV5-1; D gene uncertain. CDR3 length equals 14 residues. Germline CDR1 SGHRS, CDR2 YFSETQ. Trimming pared 5 bases from V and 3 bases from J, leaving 12 bases between. The CDR3 loop is CASRSLSDYNEQFF. The CDR3 DNA reads as TGCGCCAGCAGAAGCTTGTCGGACTACAATGAGCAGTTCTTC.

This chain joins TRBV29-1 and TRBJ1-2, with no clear D. The V end lost 4 bases, the J end lost 0 bases, and 0 bases lay between the germline ends. Germline CDR1 is SQVTM and CDR2 is ANQGSEA. The CDR3 extends over 10 amino acids. Here the CDR3 reads CSVANYGYTF. DNA of the CDR3: TGCAGCGTTGCTAACTATGGCTACACCTTC.

This rearrangement joins TRBV29-1 to TRBJ2-5; D is possibly TRBD1 (6 bases). The CDR3 covers 13 residues. V lost 0 bases and J 9 bases, leaving 14 bases between the germline ends. Germline V gene lookup returns CDR1 SQVTM and CDR2 ANQGSEA. CDR3 nucleotide sequence: TGCAGCGTTGAAGAAACAGGGTCCTGGGCCCAGTACTTC. It translates to CSVEETGSWAQYF.

This clonotype has a count of ten or more. J is TRBJ2-2 and V is TRBV30; D is undetermined. V was clipped by 3 bases and J by 9 bases, with 11 bases between them. Germline CDR1 is GTSNPN and CDR2 is SVGIG (reference sequence). This CDR3 contains 12 residues. The CDR3 DNA follows: TGTGCCTGGAGGGAGCCTATCAGGGAGCTGTTTTTT. As protein: CAWREPIRELFF.

This clonotype was detected only a few times. The J gene is TRBJ2-4, the V gene TRBV7-2; D tentatively reads TRBD1 or TRBD2 (5 bases each). The CDR3 totals 14 residues. CDR1 SGHTA and CDR2 FQGNSA come from the germline V gene. Trimming stripped 1 base from V and 12 bases from J, with 16 bases between. CDR3 sequence reads: CASSLGPGRSNQYF. DNA for the CDR3: TGTGCCAGCAGCTTAGGACCGGGGCGTTCCAATCAGTACTTC.

This clonotype was counted ten times or more. The chain joins TRBV7-8 to TRBJ1-3; no firm D call. V was trimmed by 5 bases and J by 0 bases, leaving 5 bases between them. CDR1 SGHVS and CDR2 FQNEAQ come from the germline V gene. CDR3 size: 13 residues. In DNA form, the CDR3 reads TGTGCCAGCAGCAGAAGCTCTGGAAACACCATATATTTT. It specifies CASSRSSGNTIYF. The full variable domain, with the rest looked up from reference TRBV7-8 and TRBJ1-3, is GAGVSQSPRYKVAKRGQDVALRCDPISGHVSLFWYQQALGQGPEFLTYFQNEAQLDKSGLPSDRFFAERPEGSVSTLKIQRTQQEDSAVYLCASSRSSGNTIYFGEGSWLTVV.

This clonotype has a count of ten or more. The chain carries TRBV6-5 and TRBJ1-1; TRBD1 might be the D (6 bases). The CDR3 has 14 amino acids. Trimming pared 5 bases from V and 6 bases from J, leaving 16 bases between. From germline, CDR1 is MNHEY and CDR2 SVGAGI. The CDR3 DNA is TGTGCCAGCAGTGGAGTGCAGGGGATCTCTGAAGCTTTCTTT. Its translation: CASSGVQGISEAFF.

The J gene is TRBJ2-7, the V gene TRBV7-8; D perhaps matches TRBD2 (6 bases). The germline V gene has CDR1 SGHVS and CDR2 FQNEAQ. The CDR3 length is 15 residues. V was clipped by 2 bases and J by 6 bases, with 17 bases between them. CDR3 nucleotides: TGTGCCAGCAGCTTACATGCGGGACCCCTTACCGAGCAGTACTTC. Its protein is CASSLHAGPLTEQYF. Looking up the rest from reference TRBV7-8 and TRBJ2-7 gives the full variable domain: GAGVSQSPRYKVAKRGQDVALRCDPISGHVSLFWYQQALGQGPEFLTYFQNEAQLDKSGLPSDRFFAERPEGSVSTLKIQRTQQEDSAVYLCASSLHAGPLTEQYFGPGTRLTVT.

Here the CDR3 reads CATSRDPSGSLYNEQFF. CDR3 DNA: TGTGCCACCAGCAGAGACCCTAGCGGGAGTCTCTACAATGAGCAGTTCTTC. The rearrangement uses TRBV15 and TRBJ2-1, with TRBD2 matching over 10 bases. CDR1 and CDR2 (germline): LNHNV, YYDKDF (reference sequence). This CDR3 has 17 amino acids. V shed 0 bases and J 3 bases; nucleotides not matched to a gene: 5.

This clonotype was observed a handful of times. The genes are TRBV4-3 and TRBJ2-1; 8 bases align to TRBD2. The CDR3 runs 17 residues. Trimming at V came to 4 bases and at J to 7 bases, leaving 15 bases not matched to a gene. Per the germline V gene, CDR1 is LGHNA and CDR2 is YSLEER. The CDR3 sequence: CASSRTRLAIEGNEQFF. For the CDR3, the DNA is TGCGCCAGCAGCCGGACCAGACTAGCGATAGAAGGGAATGAGCAGTTCTTC.

This clonotype was recorded at least ten times. The J gene is TRBJ1-1, the V gene TRBV3-1, with TRBD1 matching over 7 bases. Germline CDR1 LGHDT, CDR2 YNNKEL (reference sequence). This CDR3 is built from 14 residues. V was clipped by 1 base and J by 10 bases; unmatched bases: 9. The CDR3 DNA reads TGTGCCAGCAGCCAAGCCAGGGGGGTAGTGCGAGCTTTCTTT. As protein: CASSQARGVVRAFF.

This clonotype has only a few counts. This chain connects TRBV7-6 to TRBJ1-5; D unresolved. This CDR3 comprises 15 residues. Trimming removed 4 bases from V and 3 bases from J, with 13 bases in between. CDR1 and CDR2 from the germline V gene are SGHVS and FNYEAQ. The CDR3 is CASSSASGINQPQHF. DNA of the CDR3: TGTGCCAGCAGCTCAGCATCGGGTATCAATCAGCCCCAGCATTTT.

This clonotype appeared many times. The chain carries TRBV20-1 and TRBJ1-5; unclear D gene. CDR1 is DFQATT, CDR2 SNEGSKA, per germline (reference sequence). V was pared by 1 base and J by 0 bases, with 10 bases between. The CDR3 is made up of 15 amino acids. CDR3 amino acids: CSARGFTDSNQPQHF. DNA for the CDR3: TGCAGTGCTAGAGGCTTTACGGATAGCAATCAGCCCCAGCATTTT.

This clonotype was detected ten times or more. V and J are TRBV6-4 and TRBJ1-5; D not certain. Trimming stripped 1 base from V and 6 bases from J, with 7 bases between. This CDR3 spans 13 amino acids. The germline gives CDR1 MRHNA, CDR2 SNTAGT. The CDR3 here is CASSDWPGQPQHF. CDR3 coding DNA: TGTGCCAGCAGTGACTGGCCTGGTCAGCCCCAGCATTTT.

The V and J genes are TRBV7-9 and TRBJ2-2; D remains ambiguous. The CDR3 length is 13 residues. The germline V and J ends were trimmed by 3 bases and 7 bases, with 9 bases remaining between them. Germline V gives CDR1 SEHNR, CDR2 FQNEAQ (reference sequence). The CDR3 loop is CASSFHWGGELFF. The DNA of the CDR3 is TGTGCCAGCAGCTTTCACTGGGGCGGGGAGCTGTTTTTT.

This clonotype is labeled medium-sized. The V and J genes are TRBV29-1 and TRBJ2-7; D might be TRBD1 (5 bases). The CDR3 spans 11 residues. Germline V gene lookup returns CDR1 SQVTM and CDR2 ANQGSEA. CDR3 DNA: TGCAGTGCCAGGGTCTCCTACGAGCAGTACTTC. It yields the protein CSARVSYEQYF.

The chain couples TRBV4-1 to TRBJ2-1; the D is unclear. CDR3 size: 14 residues. V was cut by 1 base and J by 8 bases, with 12 bases left in between. Germline V CDR1 and CDR2: MGHRA, YSYEKL. The CDR3 region has the DNA TGCGCCAGCAGCCAAGCGTTCCTACCATATGAGCAGTTCTTC. It translates to CASSQAFLPYEQFF.

By frequency in the sample, this clonotype is medium-sized. The gene calls are TRBV7-6 and TRBJ1-2; D is unclear. Germline V gene data show CDR1 as SGHVS and CDR2 as FNYEAQ. This CDR3 contains 15 residues. V lost 2 bases and J 6 bases, leaving 16 bases between the germline ends. The CDR3 DNA follows: TGTGCCAGCAGCTTATCAGTGTGGGGAAACGATGGCTACACCTTC. Translated: CASSLSVWGNDGYTF. The full variable domain, in which reference TRBV7-6 and TRBJ1-2 provide the parts outside the CDR3, is GAGVSQSPRYKVTKRGQDVALRCDPISGHVSLYWYRQALGQGPEFLTYFNYEAQQDKSGLPNDRFSAERPEGSISTLTIQRTEQRDSAMYRCASSLSVWGNDGYTFGSGTRLTVV.

This clonotype was counted many times. This chain links TRBV13 with TRBJ2-4, with TRBD1 matching 8 bases. The CDR3 has 14 amino acids. The trim removed 5 bases at V and 7 bases at J, leaving 7 bases unmatched. Germline CDR1 is PRHDT and CDR2 is FYEKMQ (reference sequence). CDR3 DNA sequence: TGTGCCAGCAGCCCGGACAGGGAGTACAACATTCAGTACTTC. Its protein product is CASSPDREYNIQYF.

The chain employs TRBV7-2 and TRBJ2-1; D may be TRBD2 (6 bases). The CDR3 totals 16 residues. Germline CDR1 is SGHTA and CDR2 is FQGNSA. V lost 4 bases and J lost 0, with 13 bases in between. CDR3 sequence: CASSSSAGSSYNEQFF. The DNA of the CDR3 is TGTGCCAGCAGCTCCTCGGCGGGGAGCTCCTACAATGAGCAGTTCTTC.

Relative to its sample, this clonotype is medium-sized. The J gene is TRBJ2-7, the V gene TRBV6-5, with D maybe TRBD2 (5 bases). Germline CDR1 and CDR2: MNHEY and SVGAGI. The CDR3 totals 14 residues. V gave up 3 bases and J gave up 2 bases, with 11 bases separating them. CDR3 bases: TGTGCCAGCAGTTATCTTGAGGGAACCTACGAGCAGTACTTC. This translates into CASSYLEGTYEQYF.

This clonotype was recorded at least ten times. The chain joins TRBV20-1 to TRBJ2-7, with 12 bases identical to TRBD1. Germline-derived CDR1 and CDR2 are DFQATT and SNEGSKA (reference sequence). This CDR3 spans 14 amino acids. The V gene end was trimmed by 2 bases and the J gene end by 6 bases; junction bases not matched to a gene: 5. For the CDR3, the DNA is TGCAGTGCTAGATCTCCGGGACAGGGGGCCGAGCAGTACTTC. Translation: CSARSPGQGAEQYF.

This clonotype was recorded at least ten times. CDR3 protein: CASSEERGDEKLFF. CDR3 sequence (DNA): TGTGCCAGCAGTGAAGAACGGGGGGATGAAAAACTGTTTTTT. The rearrangement uses TRBV6-1 and TRBJ1-4; the D gene is possibly TRBD1 (5 bases). V was pared by 1 base and J by 6 bases, with 9 bases between. Germline lookup yields CDR1 MNHNS and CDR2 SASEGT. This CDR3 is built from 14 residues.

CDR3 in DNA: TGCGCCAGCAGCAGGGACAGGGGGAGTTATGGCTACACCTTC. Residues: CASSRDRGSYGYTF. The rearrangement links TRBV5-1 to TRBJ1-2, with 11 bases fitting TRBD1. In germline, CDR1 is SGHRS, CDR2 YFSETQ. Trimming removed 4 bases from V and 5 bases from J; junction bases left unmatched: 4. The CDR3 has 14 residues.

Many counts were recorded for this clonotype. The rearrangement links TRBV6-5 to TRBJ1-1, with D maybe TRBD1 (5 bases). Germline V gene lookup returns CDR1 MNHEY and CDR2 SVGAGI. CDR3 length equals 15 residues. The V and J ends lost 3 bases and 0 bases respectively, with 11 bases between them. The CDR3 reads CASSYRRGMNTEAFF. The CDR3, as DNA: TGTGCCAGCAGTTATCGTAGGGGCATGAACACTGAAGCTTTCTTT.

This clonotype was seen repeatedly, ten times or more. The rearrangement links TRBV9 to TRBJ1-3; D remains unclear. Deletions cut 4 bases from V and 3 bases from J, with 2 bases between. CDR1 is SGDLS, CDR2 YYNGEE, per germline. This CDR3 region has 11 residues. CDR3 residues: CASSSGNTIYF. As DNA, the CDR3 is TGTGCCAGCAGCAGTGGAAACACCATATATTTT.

This clonotype was seen many times. The chain is built from TRBV18 and TRBJ1-5; 8 nucleotides align to TRBD1. The CDR3 has 17 residues. Trimming cost V 3 bases and J 0 bases; bases outside gene matches: 7. CDR1 is KGHSH and CDR2 is LQKENI in the germline V gene. CDR3 nucleotide sequence: TGTGCCAGCTCACCCGGGTCAGGGGGCTTTAGCAATCAGCCCCAGCATTTT. Its protein product is CASSPGSGGFSNQPQHF. The full variable domain, completed using reference TRBV18 and TRBJ1-5, is NAGVMQNPRHLVRRRGQEARLRCSPMKGHSHVYWYRQLPEEGLKFMVYLQKENIIDESGMPKERFSAEFPKEGPSILRIQQVVRGDSAAYFCASSPGSGGFSNQPQHFGDGTRLSIL.